This TCR beta chain was retrieved from a study of T cells in Graves' hyperthyroidism and ophthalmopathy. This clonotype occurred once. Its antigen is not known. Germline V gene sequence: CDR1 MNHEY, CDR2 SVGAGI. The CDR3 consists of 15 residues. Between the trimmed V and J ends, which lost 5 bases and 1 base, there was a span of 12 bases. Study-wide results and limits: The model made its ophthalmopathy prediction, and onset followed a median 6.5 months later. Most thyroid-expanded clonotypes above 0.001 were also found in blood.

Researchers took RNA transcripts and amplified the TCR beta CDR3 regions from them. The TCR CDR3 first-round RT-PCR relied on the HTBI primer set. From the multiplex PCR reads, TCRdb called clonotypes with MiXCR, one entry per CDR3 protein. This sample has approximately 560,000 distinct CDR3 sequences, with 40% to 55% found just once. Patients were aged 18 to 65, had disease duration under 2 months, and had newly diagnosed hyperthyroidism. Sequences were obtained from peripheral blood or thyroid tissue (not recorded which). The TCR was taken from a woman in her late teens or twenties with Graves' hyperthyroidism. The V call is TRBV6-5, the J call TRBJ1-5, with D possibly being TRBD1 (5 bases). CDR3 region: CASSPRQGSNQPQHF. The CDR3 coding sequence is TGTGCCAGCAGTCCAAGGCAGGGAAGCAATCAGCCCCAGCATTTT.